This T cell receptor (beta chain) derives from a study of CD8+ T cells in alopecia areata. Isolated RNA was reverse transcribed into cDNA used as the sequencing template. Method: immunoSEQ multiplex PCR; TCRdb's copy keeps in-frame clones and lacks some. The table lists 200,000 to 250,000 clones, under 75% of them singletons. Sample treatment: oral pan-JAK inhibitor, 5-10 mg twice daily. The CDR3 is 11 amino acids. Trimming left V 5 bases short and J 4 bases short, with 5 bases between. Germline V gene data show CDR1 as MDHEN and CDR2 as SYDVKM. This specimen consisted of CD4+ T cells sorted from blood, obtained at week 4, from a patient treated with tofacitinib. This receptor was obtained from a human donor with alopecia areata. The chain uses TRBV28 and TRBJ1-2; D call uncertain. CDR3 protein: CASSTSYGYTF. The CDR3 nucleotides are TGTGCCAGCAGTACCAGCTATGGCTACACCTTC.